The clone carrying this TCR beta chain was seen a single time. Its antigen is still unknown. The sample originates from a study of T cell responses to AZD1222 COVID-19 vaccine. The protocol was immunoSEQ multiplex PCR, while the TCRdb copy is restricted to in-frame clones and leaves out a portion. The repertoire holds roughly 160,000 clones, with 85% to 95% as singletons. Findings and limits, study-wide: Nearly half of spike-specific TCRs reportedly target variant regions that are unmutated in the B.1.351 and B.1.1.7 variants. Clonal diversity was possibly underestimated, and white British individuals and females predominated among donors. A rise in Spike-specific TCR breadth and depth followed two AZD1222 doses. Repertoires were obtained only post-peak T cell response.

The CDR3 has 13 residues. CDR1 is SGHRS, CDR2 YFSETQ, per germline. Trimming took off 0 bases at V and 2 bases at J, with 5 bases between the two ends. The sequence derives from an adult in good health. This sample comprised peripheral blood, obtained on day 0 of AZD1222 vaccination. The rearrangement joins TRBV5-1 to TRBJ1-2; D gene uncertain. The CDR3 nucleotides read TGCGCCAGCAGCTTGGACGGCAACTATGGCTACACCTTC. Its translation: CASSLDGNYGYTF.